Presented here are 13 T cell receptor beta chains from one specimen sequenced in a study of metastatic and nonmetastatic thyroid tumors. Treatment of any kind had been given to no patient before thyroid surgery. TCRdb re-called the PCR reads via MiXCR. This repertoire shows 20,000 to 25,000 clones, 12% found once; its top ten account for 6.2%. Sequenced input: blood. The receptors were gathered from a male donor with papillary thyroid cancer or a benign thyroid nodule (not recorded which). Some clones in this sample may be carry-over from other donors' samples.

This clone has ten or more counts. The chain employs TRBV3-1 and TRBJ2-4; a weak D match, TRBD1 (6 bases). There are 17 residues in the CDR3. The germline gives CDR1 LGHDT, CDR2 YNNKEL (reference sequence). Trimming took 4 bases from V and 3 from J, leaving 19 bases between them. CDR3 region: CASSPGSGGAGKNIQYF. The CDR3, as DNA: TGTGCCAGCAGCCCGGGGAGTGGGGGCGCGGGCAAAAACATTCAGTACTTC.

Worth noting for this clone: This may be a read error, as it is one base from a much larger clone. This chain connects TRBV24-1 to TRBJ2-5; possibly TRBD2 for D (6 bases). CDR3 size: 17 residues. CDR1 KGHDR and CDR2 SFDVKD come from the germline V gene. The CDR3 region has the DNA TGTGCCATCAGTGGTTCCCTGGGGACTCCGGAGGGGGAGACCCAGTACTTC. Its protein is CAISGSLGTPEGETQYF.

In this sample, this clone turned up a few times. The chain couples TRBV6-1 to TRBJ2-3; D tentatively reads TRBD1 or TRBD2 (6 bases each). This CDR3 has 16 amino acids. With 5 bases removed from V and 10 bases from J, the gap between germline ends came to 25 bases. Germline V gene sequence: CDR1 MNHNS, CDR2 SASEGT. The CDR3 loop is CASSPPGRRGGFAQYF. CDR3 nucleotides: TGTGCCAGCAGTCCCCCCGGGCGACGAGGGGGGTTTGCGCAGTATTTT.

This clone counts as medium-sized. The V gene is TRBV6-1, the J gene TRBJ1-3; D is perhaps TRBD1 (6 bases). The CDR3 consists of 14 residues. Trimming cost V 6 bases and J 7 bases, with 16 bases left between them. Germline V gene sequence: CDR1 MNHNS, CDR2 SASEGT. In DNA, the CDR3 is TGTGCCAGCAGACCGGACAGCGGGGGTAACACCATATATTTT. It is translated as CASRPDSGGNTIYF.

This clone came up many times. The chain has TRBV5-1 and TRBJ1-5; unclear D gene. This CDR3 spans 15 amino acids. CDR1 is SGHRS and CDR2 is YFSETQ in the germline V gene. Trimming took off 4 bases at V and 1 base at J, with 12 bases between the two ends. As DNA, the CDR3 is TGCGCCAGCAGCGCGGACGGGTTGAGCAATCAGCCCCAGCATTTT. Its translation is CASSADGLSNQPQHF.

This clone showed up many times. The V gene is TRBV29-1, the J gene TRBJ1-4; 8 nucleotides match TRBD1. This CDR3 region has 12 residues. CDR1 and CDR2 (germline): SQVTM, ANQGSEA. The ends lost 2 bases at V and 7 bases at J; junction bases unmatched: 0. CDR3 loop: CSVEQGAEKLFF. In DNA form, the CDR3 reads TGCAGCGTTGAACAGGGGGCTGAAAAACTGTTTTTT.

This clone is deemed medium-sized. V and J are TRBV6-5 and TRBJ2-1; D uncertain. Germline CDR1 and CDR2: MNHEY and SVGAGI. Trimming pared 2 bases from V and 3 bases from J, leaving 5 bases between. The CDR3 covers 13 residues. The CDR3 sequence is CASSYRLYNEQFF. The DNA of the CDR3 is TGTGCCAGCAGTTACCGGCTCTACAATGAGCAGTTCTTC.

This clone came up many times. The rearrangement links TRBV19 to TRBJ1-5, with D unclear. The length of the CDR3 is 16 residues. Germline CDR1 and CDR2: LNHDA and SQIVND (reference sequence). Trimming removed 3 bases from V and 2 bases from J, with 14 bases in between. CDR3 in amino acids: CASSITPRAGNQPQHF. Written as DNA, the CDR3 is TGTGCCAGTAGTATTACCCCGAGGGCCGGCAATCAGCCCCAGCATTTT.

This clone was detected many times. The rearrangement joins TRBV10-3 to TRBJ1-3; D remains ambiguous. V lost 4 bases and J lost 10, with 11 bases in between. Germline values: CDR1 ENHRY, CDR2 SYGVKD. There are 12 residues in the CDR3. CDR3 residues: CAISGEGRTIYF. Written as DNA, the CDR3 is TGTGCCATCAGTGGTGAGGGTCGGACCATATATTTT.

This clone was observed a handful of times. The chain uses TRBV28 and TRBJ2-7; tentative D call: TRBD1 (5 bases). Trimming removed 4 bases at V and 3 bases at J, with 10 bases between. The germline CDR1 and CDR2 sequences are MDHEN and SYDVKM. The CDR3 covers 13 residues. The CDR3 reads CASSSLDSYEQYF. The DNA of the CDR3 is TGTGCCAGCAGTTCCCTCGACAGCTACGAGCAGTACTTC.

This clone was recorded many times. The genes are TRBV12-3 or TRBV12-4 and TRBJ1-6, with D tentatively TRBD1 (5 bases). This CDR3 contains 13 residues. The V and J ends lost 1 base and 14 bases respectively, with 12 bases between them. The CDR3 loop reads CASSLGGSGALHF. The CDR3 DNA is TGTGCCAGCAGTTTAGGGGGCTCCGGGGCCCTCCACTTT.

This chain uses TRBV7-3 with TRBJ2-1; 15 nucleotides match TRBD2. The CDR3 extends over 15 amino acids. Germline CDR1 reads SGHTA; CDR2 reads FQGTGA. V was clipped by 2 bases and J by 12 bases; unmatched bases: 5. In DNA form, the CDR3 reads TGTGCCAGCAGCTTAGCTGGACTAGCGGGAGGGGGGCAGTTCTTC. Translation gives CASSLAGLAGGGQFF.

This clone was counted ten times or more. The chain combines TRBV27 with TRBJ1-3; D unresolved. This CDR3 has 15 amino acids. V gave up 1 base and J gave up 0 bases, with 7 bases separating them. CDR1 and CDR2 (germline): MNHEY, SMNVEV (reference sequence). The CDR3 bases are TGTGCCAGCAGTTTATTCTGGAGCTCTGGAAACACCATATATTTT. This sequence encodes CASSLFWSSGNTIYF.